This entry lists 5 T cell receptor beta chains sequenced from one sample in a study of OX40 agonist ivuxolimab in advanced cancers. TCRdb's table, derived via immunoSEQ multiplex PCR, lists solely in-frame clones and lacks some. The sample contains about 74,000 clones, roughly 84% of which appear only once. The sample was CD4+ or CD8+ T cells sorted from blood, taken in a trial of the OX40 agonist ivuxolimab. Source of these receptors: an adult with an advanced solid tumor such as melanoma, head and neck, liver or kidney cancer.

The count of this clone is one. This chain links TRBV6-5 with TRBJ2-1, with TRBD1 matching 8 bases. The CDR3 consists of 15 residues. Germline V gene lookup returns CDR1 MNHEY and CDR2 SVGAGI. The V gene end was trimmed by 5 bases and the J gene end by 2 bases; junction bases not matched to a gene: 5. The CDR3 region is CASSLRTGPYNEQFF. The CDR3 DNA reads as TGTGCCAGCAGTCTCAGGACAGGGCCCTACAATGAGCAGTTCTTC.

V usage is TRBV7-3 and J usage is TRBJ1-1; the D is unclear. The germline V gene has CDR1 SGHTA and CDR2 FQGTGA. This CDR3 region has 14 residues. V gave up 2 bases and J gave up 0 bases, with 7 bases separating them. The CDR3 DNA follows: TGTGCCAGCAGCTTAGTCGGGATGAACACTGAAGCTTTCTTT. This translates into CASSLVGMNTEAFF. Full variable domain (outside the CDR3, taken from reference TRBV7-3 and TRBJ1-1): GAGVSQTPSNKVTEKGKYVELRCDPISGHTALYWYRQSLGQGPEFLIYFQGTGAADDSGLPNDRFFAVRPEGSVSTLKIQRTERGDSAVYLCASSLVGMNTEAFFGQGTRLTVV.

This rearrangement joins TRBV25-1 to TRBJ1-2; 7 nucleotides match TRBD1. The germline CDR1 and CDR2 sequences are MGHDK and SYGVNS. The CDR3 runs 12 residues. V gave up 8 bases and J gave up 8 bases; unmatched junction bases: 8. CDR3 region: CASASPGGGYTF. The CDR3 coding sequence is TGTGCCAGCGCGTCGCCAGGGGGAGGCTACACCTTC.

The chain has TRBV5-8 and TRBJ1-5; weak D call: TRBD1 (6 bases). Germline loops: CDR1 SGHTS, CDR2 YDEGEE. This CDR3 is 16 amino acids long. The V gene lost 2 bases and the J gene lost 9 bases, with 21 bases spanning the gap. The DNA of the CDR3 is TGTGCCAGCAGCTTTATGGACAGAGTGGGGTCGGGGCCCCAGCATTTT. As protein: CASSFMDRVGSGPQHF.

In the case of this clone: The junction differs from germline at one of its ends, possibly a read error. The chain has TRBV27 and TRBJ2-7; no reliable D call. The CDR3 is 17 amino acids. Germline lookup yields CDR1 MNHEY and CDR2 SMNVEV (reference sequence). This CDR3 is CTSSLSPSGSGSYEQYF. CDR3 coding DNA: TGTACCAGCAGTTTGTCCCCGAGTGGGTCGGGCTCCTACGAGCAGTACTTC.